This T cell receptor (beta chain) originates from a study of early T cells in non-severe SARS-CoV-2 infection. Looking at the study overall: Chains were unpaired, as sequencing was done on bulk RNA from unsorted whole blood. Study-level results: Lookups in VDJdb leaned toward anti-spike CD8 responses and missed private and CD4 specificities.

Details on this clonotype: Its antigen remains unknown.

The protocol attached unique molecular identifiers to individual cDNA molecules. TCRdb fed the 5' RACE reads into MiXCR, producing one record per CDR3 protein. This sample has 75,000 to 95,000 distinct CDR3 sequences, with roughly 15% found just once. The CDR3 covers 17 residues. With 4 bases clipped from V and 9 bases from J, the junction kept 10 bases outside the gene matches. Per germline, CDR1 MNHNS and CDR2 SASEGT. Here the sequenced sample was whole blood, taken at baseline. The rearrangement links TRBV6-1 to TRBJ2-1; 15 nucleotides line up with TRBD2. The origin of this receptor is an adult who was a healthcare worker with PCR-confirmed SARS-CoV-2 infection or an uninfected control (not recorded which). The CDR3 nucleotides read TGTGCCAGCAGTGGAAGCCTTGGACTAGCGGGAGGGGGTGAGCAGTTCTTC. Its protein product is CASSGSLGLAGGGEQFF.